This T cell receptor beta chain stems from a study of T cell responses to AZD1222 COVID-19 vaccine. Study-wide points: Vaccine-associated CD4 TCRs ranged over spike, dominating at 160-218 and 743-854. When two AZD1222 doses had been given, Spike-specific TCR breadth and depth rose. Epitopes outside B.1.351 and B.1.1.7 mutated regions reportedly drew nearly half of spike TCRs.

The assay was immunoSEQ multiplex PCR, and TCRdb's table has in-frame clones only and misses some. Of 80,000 to 95,000 clones in the sample, approximately 90% were seen once. The ends were cut back, 3 bases at V and 7 bases at J, with 12 bases in the middle. The CDR3 extends over 12 amino acids. In germline, CDR1 is DFQATT, CDR2 SNEGSKA (reference sequence). With regard to this clone: The antigen remains unidentified.

This chain links TRBV20-1 with TRBJ2-5, with no clear D. This sequence originates from an adult who received the AZD1222 COVID-19 vaccine. Sequencing used peripheral blood, obtained 28 days after the second AZD1222 dose. Here the CDR3 DNA reads TGCAGTGCTAGTAGAGATTTGGGGACCCAGTACTTC. Protein: CSASRDLGTQYF.